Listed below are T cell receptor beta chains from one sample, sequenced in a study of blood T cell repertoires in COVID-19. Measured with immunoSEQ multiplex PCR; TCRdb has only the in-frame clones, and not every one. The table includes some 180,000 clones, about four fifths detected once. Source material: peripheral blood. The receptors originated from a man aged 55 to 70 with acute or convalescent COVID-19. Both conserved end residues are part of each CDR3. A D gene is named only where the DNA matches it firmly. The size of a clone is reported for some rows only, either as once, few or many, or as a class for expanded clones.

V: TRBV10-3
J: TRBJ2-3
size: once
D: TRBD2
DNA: TGTGCCATCCAAATGCGGGGGAACACAGATACGCAGTATTTT
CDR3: CAIQMRGNTDTQYF

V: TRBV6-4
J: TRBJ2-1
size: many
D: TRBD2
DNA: TGTGCCAGCAGTGACAGTGGTCTAGCGGGAAATAAAAATGAGCAGTTCTTC
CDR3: CASSDSGLAGNKNEQFF

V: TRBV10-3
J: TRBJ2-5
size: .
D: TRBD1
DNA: TGTGCCATCAGTGAGGACAGGGGGCGAGAGACCCAGTACTTC
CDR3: CAISEDRGRETQYF

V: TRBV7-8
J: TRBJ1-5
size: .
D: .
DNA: TGTGCCAGCAGCTTAGGGGGCGTCCCTCAGCCCCAGCATTTT
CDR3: CASSLGGVPQPQHF

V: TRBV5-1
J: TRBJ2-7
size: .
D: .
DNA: TGCGCCAGCAGCTCTACAGGGTCGTACGAGCAGTACTTC
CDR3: CASSSTGSYEQYF

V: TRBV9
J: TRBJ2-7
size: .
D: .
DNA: TGTGCCAGCAGCGTGGACAACTCCTACGAGCAGTACTTC
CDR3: CASSVDNSYEQYF

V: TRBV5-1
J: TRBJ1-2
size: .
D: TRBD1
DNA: TGCGCCAGCAGCGCGGACAGGGTGAAGGATGGCTACACCTTC
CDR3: CASSADRVKDGYTF

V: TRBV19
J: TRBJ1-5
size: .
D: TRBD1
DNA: TGTGCCAGTAAGGACAGGGGAAGACAGCCCCAGCATTTT
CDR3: CASKDRGRQPQHF

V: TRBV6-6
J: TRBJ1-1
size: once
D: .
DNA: TGTGCCAGCAGTTCACAGGGTGGGTTAAGGAACACTGAAGCTTTCTTT
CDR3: CASSSQGGLRNTEAFF

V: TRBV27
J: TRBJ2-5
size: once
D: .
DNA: TGTGCCAGCAGTCCCCAGGGGCAAGAGACCCAGTACTTC
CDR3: CASSPQGQETQYF

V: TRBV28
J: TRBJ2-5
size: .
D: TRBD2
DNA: TGTGCCAGCAGCCTCCAGACTAGCGGGATTCAAGAGACCCAGTACTTC
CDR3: CASSLQTSGIQETQYF

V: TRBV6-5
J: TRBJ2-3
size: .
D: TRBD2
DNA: TGTGCCACACGCCTTAACGGGGGGGCGGCAGATACGCAGTATTTT
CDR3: CATRLNGGAADTQYF

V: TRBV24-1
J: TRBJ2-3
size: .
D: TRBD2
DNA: TGTGCCACCAGTGTCGGACTAGGGGAGACGCAGTATTTT
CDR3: CATSVGLGETQYF

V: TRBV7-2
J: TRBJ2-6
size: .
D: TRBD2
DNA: TGTGCCAGCAGCTTCAGACTAGCCTCTGGGGCCAACGTCCTGACTTTC
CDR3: CASSFRLASGANVLTF

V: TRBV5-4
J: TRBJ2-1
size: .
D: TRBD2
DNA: TGTGCCAGCAGCTTGGATAGTAGCGGGAGGGCCGGGGCCTACAATGAGCAGTTCTTC
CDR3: CASSLDSSGRAGAYNEQFF

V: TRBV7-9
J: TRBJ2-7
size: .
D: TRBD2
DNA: TGTGCCAGCAGCTCCTGGACTAGCGGGGGGGCGGAAGAGCAGTACTTC
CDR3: CASSSWTSGGAEEQYF

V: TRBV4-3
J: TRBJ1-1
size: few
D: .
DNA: TGCGCCAGCAGCCAAGAGGAAGGACACTTGAACACTGAAGCTTTCTTT
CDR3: CASSQEEGHLNTEAFF

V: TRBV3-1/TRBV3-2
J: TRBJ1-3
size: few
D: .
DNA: TGTGCCAGCAGCCAACGGGGTGGAAACACCATATATTTT
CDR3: CASSQRGGNTIYF

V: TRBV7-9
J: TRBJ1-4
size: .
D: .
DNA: TGTGCCAGCAGCGCAGGGGTGGGCGAAAAACTGTTTTTT
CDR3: CASSAGVGEKLFF

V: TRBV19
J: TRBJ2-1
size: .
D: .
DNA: TGTGCCAGTAGGGCGACAGCTAATGAGCAGTTCTTC
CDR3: CASRATANEQFF

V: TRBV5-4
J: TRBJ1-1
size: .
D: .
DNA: TGTGCCAGCAGCCACCCAGGGGACCTGAACACTGAAGCTTTCTTT
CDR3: CASSHPGDLNTEAFF